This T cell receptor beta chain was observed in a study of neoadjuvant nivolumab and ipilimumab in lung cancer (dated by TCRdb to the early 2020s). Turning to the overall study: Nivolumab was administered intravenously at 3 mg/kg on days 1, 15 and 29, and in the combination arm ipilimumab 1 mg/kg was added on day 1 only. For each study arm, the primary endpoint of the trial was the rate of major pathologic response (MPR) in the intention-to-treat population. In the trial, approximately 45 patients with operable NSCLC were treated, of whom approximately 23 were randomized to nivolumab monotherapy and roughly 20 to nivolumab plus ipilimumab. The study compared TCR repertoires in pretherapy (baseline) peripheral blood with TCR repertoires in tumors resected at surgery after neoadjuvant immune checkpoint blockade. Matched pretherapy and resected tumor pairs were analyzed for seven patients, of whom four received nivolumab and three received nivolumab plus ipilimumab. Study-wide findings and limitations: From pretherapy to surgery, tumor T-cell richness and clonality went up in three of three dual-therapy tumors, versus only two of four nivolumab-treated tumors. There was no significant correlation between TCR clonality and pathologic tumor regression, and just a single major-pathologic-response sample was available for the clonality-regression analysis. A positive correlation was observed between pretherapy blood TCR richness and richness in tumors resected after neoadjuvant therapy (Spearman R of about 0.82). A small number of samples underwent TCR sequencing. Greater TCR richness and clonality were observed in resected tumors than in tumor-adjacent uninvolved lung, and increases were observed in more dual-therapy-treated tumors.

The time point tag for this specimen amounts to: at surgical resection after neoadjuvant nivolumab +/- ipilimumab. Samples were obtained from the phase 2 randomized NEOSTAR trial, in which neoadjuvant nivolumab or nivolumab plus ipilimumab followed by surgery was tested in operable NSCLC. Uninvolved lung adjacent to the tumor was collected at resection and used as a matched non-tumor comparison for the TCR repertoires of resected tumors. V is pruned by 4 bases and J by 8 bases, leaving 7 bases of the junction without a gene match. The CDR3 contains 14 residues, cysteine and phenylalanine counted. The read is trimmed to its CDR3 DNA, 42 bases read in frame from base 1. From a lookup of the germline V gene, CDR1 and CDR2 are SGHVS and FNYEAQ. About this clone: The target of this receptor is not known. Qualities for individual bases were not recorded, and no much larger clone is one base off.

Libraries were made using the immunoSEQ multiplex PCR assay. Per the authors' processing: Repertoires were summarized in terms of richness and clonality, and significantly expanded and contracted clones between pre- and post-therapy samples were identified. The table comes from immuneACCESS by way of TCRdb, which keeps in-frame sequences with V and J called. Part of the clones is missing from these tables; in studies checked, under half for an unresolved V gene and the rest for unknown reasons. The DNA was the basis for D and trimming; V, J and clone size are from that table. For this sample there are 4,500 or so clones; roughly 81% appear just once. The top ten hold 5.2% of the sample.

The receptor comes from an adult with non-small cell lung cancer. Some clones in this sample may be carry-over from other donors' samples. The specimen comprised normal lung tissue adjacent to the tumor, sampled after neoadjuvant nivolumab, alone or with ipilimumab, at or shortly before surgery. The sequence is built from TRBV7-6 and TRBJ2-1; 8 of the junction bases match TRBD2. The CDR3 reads CASSSTGGVHEQFF. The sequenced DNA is TGTGCCAGCAGCTCCACGGGGGGGGTGCATGAGCAGTTCTTC.